This T cell receptor beta chain was retrieved from a study of cytomegalovirus exposure and HLA in healthy donors. Study in general: An analysis done earlier identified around 100 million unique TCR beta sequences from about 180 million T cells. Of 398 genotyped donors, around 76% clustered with self-reported Caucasian donors. Study results and caveats: There was a cluster of highly shared sequence variants that was likely a sequencing artifact. The number of N-insertions in an Asian-associated ancestry cluster was reportedly below the roughly 670-donor mean in a later analysis.

In regard to this clone: The target antigen is unknown.

Trimming removed 0 bases from V and 0 bases from J, with 11 bases in between. The CDR3 is 16 amino acids. Germline CDR1 and CDR2: SGDLS and YYNGEE. PCR was performed using 60 Vbeta and 13 Jbeta primers. The data were produced by immunoSEQ multiplex PCR, yet TCRdb's version contains in-frame clones alone and is incomplete. The sample holds 120,000 to 150,000 clones, approximately 80% seen once. Sequencing used PBMCs. The receptor was derived from a woman aged 35 to 49 in good health and CMV-seropositive. The chain links TRBV9 to TRBJ2-3, with D perhaps TRBD2 (5 bases). The CDR3 region is CASSVVNGGSTDTQYF. For the CDR3, the DNA is TGTGCCAGCAGCGTAGTGAACGGCGGGAGCACAGATACGCAGTATTTT. The full variable domain, completed using reference TRBV9 and TRBJ2-3, is DSGVTQTPKHLITATGQRVTLRCSPRSGDLSVYWYQQSLDQGLQFLIQYYNGEERAKGNILERFSAQQFPDLHSELNLSSLELGDSALYFCASSVVNGGSTDTQYFGPGTRLTVL.